The clone carrying this TCR beta chain was picked up many times. The source of the sample is a study of T cells in Graves' hyperthyroidism and ophthalmopathy. Germline CDR1 and CDR2: MNHEY and SVGAGI. The CDR3 has 15 amino acids. Trimming at V came to 2 bases and at J to 4 bases, leaving 7 bases not matched to a gene. TCR beta CDR3 region amplification was performed from RNA transcripts. A set of HTBI primers served as the primers for a first-round RT-PCR of the TCR CDR3. From the multiplex PCR reads, TCRdb called clonotypes with MiXCR, one entry per CDR3 protein. The data show roughly 170,000 distinct CDR3 sequences, 9.4% seen once.

This rearrangement joins TRBV6-5 to TRBJ1-2; the match to TRBD1 covers 7 bases. The receptor was derived from a woman under 30 with Graves' hyperthyroidism that later progressed to Graves' ophthalmopathy. Sequenced: blood. CDR3 coding DNA: TGTGCCAGCAGTTACAGGAGGGGGCGCTCCTATGGCTACACCTTC. Encoded protein: CASSYRRGRSYGYTF.